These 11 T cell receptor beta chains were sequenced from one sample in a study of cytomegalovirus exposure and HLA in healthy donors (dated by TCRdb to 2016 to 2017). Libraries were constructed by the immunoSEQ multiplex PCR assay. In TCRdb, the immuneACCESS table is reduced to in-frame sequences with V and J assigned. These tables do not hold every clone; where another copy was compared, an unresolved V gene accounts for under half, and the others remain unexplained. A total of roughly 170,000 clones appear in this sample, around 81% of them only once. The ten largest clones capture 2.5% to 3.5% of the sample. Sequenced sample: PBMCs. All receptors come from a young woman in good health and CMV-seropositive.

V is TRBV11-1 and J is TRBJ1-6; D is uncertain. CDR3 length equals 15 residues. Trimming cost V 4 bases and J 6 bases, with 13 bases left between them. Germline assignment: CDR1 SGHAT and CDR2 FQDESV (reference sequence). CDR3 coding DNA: TGTGCCAGCAGCTCGTCCGGGGTTCGTAATTCACCCCTCCACTTT. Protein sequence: CASSSSGVRNSPLHF. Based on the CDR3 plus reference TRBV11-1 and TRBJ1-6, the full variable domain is EAEVAQSPRYKITEKSQAVAFWCDPISGHATLYWYRQILGQGPELLVQFQDESVVDDSQLPKDRFSAERLKGVDSTLKIQPAELGDSAMYLCASSSSGVRNSPLHFGNGTRLTVT.

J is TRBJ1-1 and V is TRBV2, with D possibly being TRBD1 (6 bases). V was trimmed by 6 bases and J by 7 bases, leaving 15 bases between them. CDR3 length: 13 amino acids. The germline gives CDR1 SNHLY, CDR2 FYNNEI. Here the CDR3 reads CASSEQGPGEAFF. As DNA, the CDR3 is TGTGCCAGCAGCGAACAGGGCCCTGGTGAAGCTTTCTTT.

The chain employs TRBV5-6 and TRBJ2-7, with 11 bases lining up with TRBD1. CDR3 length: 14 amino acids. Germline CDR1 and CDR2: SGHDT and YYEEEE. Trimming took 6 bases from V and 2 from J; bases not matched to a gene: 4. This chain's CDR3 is CASKGQGGTYEQYF. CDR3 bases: TGTGCCAGCAAGGGACAGGGGGGAACCTACGAGCAGTACTTC. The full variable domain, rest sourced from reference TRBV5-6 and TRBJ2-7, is DAGVTQSPTHLIKTRGQQVTLRCSPKSGHDTVSWYQQALGQGPQFIFQYYEEEERQRGNFPDRFSGHQFPNYSSELNVNALLLGDSALYLCASKGQGGTYEQYFGPGTRLTVT.

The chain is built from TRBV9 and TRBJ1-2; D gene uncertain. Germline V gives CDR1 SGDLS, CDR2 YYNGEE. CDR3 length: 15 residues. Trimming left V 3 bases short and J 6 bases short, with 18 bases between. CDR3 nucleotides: TGTGCCAGCAGCGCAACCGTGGCGAGGGCTCATGGCTACACCTTC. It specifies CASSATVARAHGYTF. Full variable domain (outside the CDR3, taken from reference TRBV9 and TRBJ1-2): DSGVTQTPKHLITATGQRVTLRCSPRSGDLSVYWYQQSLDQGLQFLIQYYNGEERAKGNILERFSAQQFPDLHSELNLSSLELGDSALYFCASSATVARAHGYTFGSGTRLTVV.

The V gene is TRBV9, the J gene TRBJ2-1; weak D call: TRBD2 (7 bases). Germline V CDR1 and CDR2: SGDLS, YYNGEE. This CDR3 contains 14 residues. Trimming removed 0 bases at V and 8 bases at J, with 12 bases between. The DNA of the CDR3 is TGTGCCAGCAGCGTAGCGGGGGGCCGCGATGAGCAGTTCTTC. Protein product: CASSVAGGRDEQFF. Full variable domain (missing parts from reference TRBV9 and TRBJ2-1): DSGVTQTPKHLITATGQRVTLRCSPRSGDLSVYWYQQSLDQGLQFLIQYYNGEERAKGNILERFSAQQFPDLHSELNLSSLELGDSALYFCASSVAGGRDEQFFGPGTRLTVL.

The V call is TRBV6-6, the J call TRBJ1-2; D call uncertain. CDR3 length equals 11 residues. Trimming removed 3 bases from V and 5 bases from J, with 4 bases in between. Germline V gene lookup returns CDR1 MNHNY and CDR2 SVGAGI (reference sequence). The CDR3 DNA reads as TGTGCCAGCAGTTATCAATATGGCTACACCTTC. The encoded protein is CASSYQYGYTF.

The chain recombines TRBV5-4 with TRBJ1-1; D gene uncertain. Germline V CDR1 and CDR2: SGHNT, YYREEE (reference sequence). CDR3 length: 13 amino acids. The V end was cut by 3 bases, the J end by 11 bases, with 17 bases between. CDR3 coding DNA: TGTGCCAGCAGCTCCTCGGGGAGGTTGGGCGCTTTCTTT. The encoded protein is CASSSSGRLGAFF.

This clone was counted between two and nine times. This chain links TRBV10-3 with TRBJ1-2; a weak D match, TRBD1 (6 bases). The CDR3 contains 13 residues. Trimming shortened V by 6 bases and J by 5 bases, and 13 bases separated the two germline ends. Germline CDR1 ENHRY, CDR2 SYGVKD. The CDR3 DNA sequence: TGTGCCATCAGCGCTGCCACAGGGTATGGCTACACCTTC. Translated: CAISAATGYGYTF.

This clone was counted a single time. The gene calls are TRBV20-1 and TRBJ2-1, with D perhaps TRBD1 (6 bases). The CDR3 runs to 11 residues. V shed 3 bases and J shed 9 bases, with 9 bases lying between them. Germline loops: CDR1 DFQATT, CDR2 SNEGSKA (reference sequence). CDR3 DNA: TGCAGTGCTAGGCAGGGGCTTGAGCAGTTCTTC. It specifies CSARQGLEQFF.

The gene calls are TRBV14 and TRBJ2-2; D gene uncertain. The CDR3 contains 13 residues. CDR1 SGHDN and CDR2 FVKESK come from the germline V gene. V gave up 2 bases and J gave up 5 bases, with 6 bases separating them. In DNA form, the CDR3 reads TGTGCCAGCAGCCAACACGGGACCGGGGAGCTGTTTTTT. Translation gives CASSQHGTGELFF.

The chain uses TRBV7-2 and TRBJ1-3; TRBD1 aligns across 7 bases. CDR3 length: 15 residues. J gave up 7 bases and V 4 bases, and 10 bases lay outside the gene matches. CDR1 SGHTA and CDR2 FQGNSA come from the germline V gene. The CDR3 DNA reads TGTGCCAGCAGCTGGGCCCGGGACAGTAGGAACACCATATATTTT. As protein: CASSWARDSRNTIYF.